This T cell receptor beta chain appears in the sequencing data of a study of identical twins. Findings of the study overall: Beta out-of-frame twin sharing showed a weaker excess. A partial confounding effect on zero-insertion analyses could come from invariant MAIT and iNKT cells.

TCRdb analysed the 5' RACE reads with MiXCR anew, one entry per CDR3 protein. The sample yields around 100,000 distinct CDR3 sequences, just under 6% seen once. There are many counts of this clonotype. Antigen specificity is unknown. This CDR3 has 16 amino acids. The V end lost 6 bases, the J end lost 5 bases, and 22 bases lay between the germline ends. Germline CDR1 is MNHEY and CDR2 is SVGEGT. The clonotype originates from a woman aged 45-65 years in good health. The chain recombines TRBV6-2 or TRBV6-3 with TRBJ1-2; D unclear. Sequenced: memory T cells sorted from blood. The CDR3 here is CASRNMTYTVAYGYTF. Here the CDR3 DNA reads TGTGCCAGCAGAAACATGACTTACACCGTGGCTTATGGCTACACCTTC.